The 20 T cell receptor beta chains given below trace back to one sample, sequenced in a study of immune evolution from preneoplasia to lung adenocarcinoma. TCRdb keeps only in-frame clones here, not all; method: immunoSEQ multiplex PCR. Found here are some 6,300 clones, 76% of them singletons; the top ten hold roughly 8%. Sequencing used FFPE minimally invasive lung adenocarcinoma tissue. All receptors derive from a person aged 60-80 years with lung adenocarcinoma.

The V gene is TRBV5-1, the J gene TRBJ2-5; weak D call: TRBD1 (5 bases). CDR3 length: 12 amino acids. Germline V CDR1 and CDR2: SGHRS, YFSETQ. The V and J ends lost 1 base and 4 bases respectively, with 5 bases between them. This CDR3 is CASSLQGETQYF. In nucleotides, the CDR3 is TGCGCCAGCAGCTTGCAGGGAGAGACCCAGTACTTC.

The chain has TRBV27 and TRBJ2-5; 10 bases fit TRBD1. J was trimmed by 3 bases and V by 3 bases; bases with no gene match: 4. CDR3 length equals 15 residues. CDR1 and CDR2 from the germline V gene are MNHEY and SMNVEV (reference sequence). The CDR3, as DNA: TGTGCCAGCAGTTTTCGGACAGGGGGGAAAGAGACCCAGTACTTC. Translation: CASSFRTGGKETQYF.

V usage is TRBV7-9 and J usage is TRBJ2-7; 10 bases line up with TRBD1. Trimming cost V 6 bases and J 7 bases; bases outside gene matches: 6. The germline CDR1 and CDR2 sequences are SEHNR and FQNEAQ (reference sequence). The CDR3 is made up of 13 amino acids. Here the CDR3 reads CASSLQGQGEQYF. The DNA for the CDR3 is TGTGCCAGCAGTTTACAGGGACAGGGGGAGCAGTACTTC.

The genes are TRBV30 and TRBJ2-7; 7 nucleotides match TRBD1. This CDR3 region has 14 residues. Germline loops: CDR1 GTSNPN, CDR2 SVGIG (reference sequence). V gave up 7 bases and J gave up 3 bases; unmatched junction bases: 12. The chain's CDR3 is CALTDREGYYEQYF. DNA for the CDR3: TGTGCCTTAACCGACAGGGAAGGCTACTACGAGCAGTACTTC.

The chain recombines TRBV11-3 with TRBJ2-5; a weak D match, TRBD1 (7 bases). This CDR3 spans 14 amino acids. Germline values: CDR1 SGHNT, CDR2 YENEEA. V lost 5 bases and J lost 6, with 16 bases in between. The CDR3 reads CASSGGTVRKTQYF. CDR3 DNA: TGTGCCAGCAGCGGGGGGACAGTACGGAAGACCCAGTACTTC. Looking up the rest from reference TRBV11-3 and TRBJ2-5 gives the full variable domain: EAGVVQSPRYKIIEKKQPVAFWCNPISGHNTLYWYLQNLGQGPELLIRYENEEAVDDSQLPKDRFSAERLKGVDSTLKIQPAELGDSAVYLCASSGGTVRKTQYFGPGTRLLVL.

V usage is TRBV21-1 and J usage is TRBJ1-2; no DNA check was done on the table's D call, TRBD1. TRBV21-1 is a recognized pseudogene. CDR3 length: 15 amino acids. The CDR3 DNA reads TGTGCCAGCAGCAAAGCGCTAGGGGAAAACTATGGCTACACCTTC. Translation gives CASSKALGENYGYTF.

V and J are TRBV5-6 and TRBJ2-2, with 10 bases lining up with TRBD1. V was clipped by 4 bases and J by 9 bases; unmatched bases: 9. The germline gives CDR1 SGHDT, CDR2 YYEEEE. The CDR3 is made up of 15 amino acids. CDR3 nucleotides: TGTGCCAGCAGCAGTCTCGGGACAGGGGTCCGGGAGCTGTTTTTT. It translates to CASSSLGTGVRELFF. Full variable domain (rest looked up from reference TRBV5-6 and TRBJ2-2): DAGVTQSPTHLIKTRGQQVTLRCSPKSGHDTVSWYQQALGQGPQFIFQYYEEEERQRGNFPDRFSGHQFPNYSSELNVNALLLGDSALYLCASSSLGTGVRELFFGEGSRLTVL.

This sequence joins TRBV5-1 and TRBJ1-1, with D unresolved. This CDR3 region has 14 residues. Trimming shortened V by 0 bases and J by 1 base, and 7 bases separated the two germline ends. Germline CDR1 and CDR2: SGHRS and YFSETQ. CDR3 in DNA: TGCGCCAGCAGCTTGGATCCAGGGAACACTGAAGCTTTCTTT. Its protein is CASSLDPGNTEAFF.

The CDR3 reads CAWSPVTEAFF. DNA for the CDR3: TGTGCCTGGAGCCCTGTGACTGAAGCTTTCTTT. The chain is built from TRBV30 and TRBJ1-1; D gene ambiguous. Looked up from germline, CDR1 is GTSNPN and CDR2 is SVGIG (reference sequence). V dropped 3 bases and J dropped 5 bases, with 7 bases sitting between them. The CDR3 is 11 amino acids.

The chain uses TRBV6-5 and TRBJ2-7; D perhaps matches TRBD1 (5 bases). The CDR3 is made up of 12 amino acids. The V gene's germline CDR1 is MNHEY and CDR2 SVGAGI. V lost 7 bases and J lost 5, with 12 bases in between. CDR3 sequence (DNA): TGTGCCAGCATTAACAGGTTGAACGAGCAGTACTTC. Amino acids: CASINRLNEQYF.

CDR3 region: CASTPGQRSPLHF. CDR3 in DNA: TGTGCCAGCACTCCGGGACAGCGTTCACCCCTCCACTTT. This chain joins TRBV25-1 and TRBJ1-6; 7 bases fit TRBD1. Trimming cost V 7 bases and J 9 bases; bases outside gene matches: 6. The CDR3 totals 13 residues. CDR1 and CDR2 from the germline V gene are MGHDK and SYGVNS. The whole variable domain, remainder taken from reference TRBV25-1 and TRBJ1-6, is EADIYQTPRYLVIGTGKKITLECSQTMGHDKMYWYQQDPGMELHLIHYSYGVNSTEKGDLSSESTVSRIRTEHFPLTLESARPSHTSQYLCASTPGQRSPLHFGNGTRLTVT.

The chain couples TRBV19 to TRBJ2-5; 8 bases are shared with TRBD1. V dropped 4 bases and J dropped 5; count of bases not matched to a gene: 9. This CDR3 is built from 15 residues. Germline V CDR1 and CDR2: LNHDA, SQIVND (reference sequence). CDR3 residues: CASSSPDRARETQYF. DNA of the CDR3: TGTGCCAGTAGTAGCCCGGACAGGGCTAGGGAGACCCAGTACTTC.

This CDR3 is CASSVEVKSTEAFF. CDR3 DNA: TGTGCCAGCAGCGTAGAGGTAAAGAGCACTGAAGCTTTCTTT. This sequence joins TRBV9 and TRBJ1-1; no clear D. Germline CDR1 and CDR2: SGDLS and YYNGEE. The CDR3 spans 14 residues. V lost 0 bases to trimming and J lost 4 bases, with 10 bases between them.

This clone has a handful of counts. V is TRBV5-5 and J is TRBJ2-1; 9 nucleotides align to TRBD2. This CDR3 region has 17 residues. CDR1 and CDR2 (germline): SGHKS, YYEKEE (reference sequence). Trimming cost V 0 bases and J 7 bases; bases outside gene matches: 11. CDR3 DNA sequence: TGTGCCAGCAGCTTGGATGAAAGTAGCGGGAGAGGGAATGAGCAGTTCTTC. Translation gives CASSLDESSGRGNEQFF.

This chain connects TRBV4-2 to TRBJ1-2, with D maybe TRBD1 (5 bases). The germline V and J ends were trimmed by 0 bases and 8 bases, with 16 bases remaining between them. Per the germline V gene, CDR1 is LGHNA and CDR2 is YNFKEQ. This CDR3 region has 15 residues. The CDR3 bases are TGTGCCAGCAGCCAAGATCAGGGCCAAGGGGACGGCTACACCTTC. Residues: CASSQDQGQGDGYTF.

The chain employs TRBV19 and TRBJ2-7; tentatively, D is TRBD2 (6 bases). The ends were cut back, 5 bases at V and 7 bases at J, with 18 bases in the middle. Per the germline V gene, CDR1 is LNHDA and CDR2 is SQIVND (reference sequence). The CDR3 loop spans 14 amino acids. For the CDR3, the DNA is TGTGCCAGTAGTTCTTTCCCTAGCGAGCAAGAGCAGTACTTC. Protein product: CASSSFPSEQEQYF.

This clone has a handful of counts. The chain recombines TRBV19 with TRBJ2-7; weak D call: TRBD1 (6 bases). The CDR3 has 16 residues. Per germline, CDR1 LNHDA and CDR2 SQIVND (reference sequence). V was pared by 2 bases and J by 0 bases, with 14 bases between. DNA of the CDR3: TGTGCCAGTAGTATAATGGACAGTCCGAGCTCCTACGAGCAGTACTTC. Protein product: CASSIMDSPSSYEQYF.

This clone is a singleton in its sample. In DNA form, the CDR3 reads TGTGCCAGCAGCCCACAGACAGGGGCCCTTGCTCAGTACTTC. It translates to CASSPQTGALAQYF. This sequence joins TRBV7-9 and TRBJ2-4; 8 bases are a match to TRBD1. The CDR3 covers 14 residues. The V segment lost 5 bases and the J segment 12 bases; nucleotides outside the gene matches: 12. The germline CDR1 and CDR2 sequences are SEHNR and FQNEAQ (reference sequence).

The rearrangement uses TRBV19 and TRBJ2-1; 7 bases map to TRBD2. CDR3 length equals 13 residues. J was trimmed by 3 bases and V by 4 bases; bases with no gene match: 0. Germline V gene sequence: CDR1 LNHDA, CDR2 SQIVND (reference sequence). Written as DNA, the CDR3 is TGTGCCAGTAGTAGGACTAGCTACAATGAGCAGTTCTTC. The encoded protein is CASSRTSYNEQFF. The full variable domain, completed using reference TRBV19 and TRBJ2-1, is DGGITQSPKYLFRKEGQNVTLSCEQNLNHDAMYWYRQDPGQGLRLIYYSQIVNDFQKGDIAEGYSVSREKKESFPLTVTSAQKNPTAFYLCASSRTSYNEQFFGPGTRLTVL.

Written as DNA, the CDR3 is TGTGCCAGCAGCTTAGGGGCGGGAGGGTTAGATACGCAGTATTTT. Translation: CASSLGAGGLDTQYF. The chain links TRBV7-2 to TRBJ2-3; 9 nucleotides line up with TRBD2. Germline-derived CDR1 and CDR2 are SGHTA and FQGNSA. V lost 1 base to trimming and J lost 5 bases; unmatched junction nucleotides: 4. This CDR3 is built from 15 residues.